This T cell receptor (beta chain) was captured by sequencing in a study of shared clonotypes between healthy human individuals. The study's findings and limits: Only blood samples were collected, and tissue repertoires likely differ. Unshared clonotypes carried lower generation probabilities than those common to all four donors.

Template for every sorted-subset replicate PCR totaled around 210 ng DNA, tens of thousands of T cell genomes. Libraries were prepared by immunoSEQ multiplex PCR; TCRdb keeps only in-frame clonotypes and omits some of them. Found here are 2.3 million or so clones, 93% of them singletons; the top ten hold 0.39%. With regard to this clone: Its antigen remains unidentified.

This TCR was recovered from a man younger than 35 in good health. Some clones in this sample may be carry-over from other donors' samples. The sequenced material came from naive CD4+ T cells from PBMCs. Subset noted: CD45RA+ positively selected.

CDR3 region: CASLDRAETQYF. The CDR3 DNA reads as TGTGCCAGCCTAGACAGGGCGGAGACCCAGTACTTC. The chain joins TRBV6-1 to TRBJ2-5, with TRBD1 matching over 7 bases. V shed 8 bases and J 5 bases; nucleotides not matched to a gene: 5. The CDR3 is 12 residues long. The germline V gene has CDR1 MNHNS and CDR2 SASEGT.